Listed here are 10 T cell receptor beta chains from one sample, sequenced in a study of T cell responses to AZD1222 COVID-19 vaccine (dated by TCRdb to 2020 to 2022). Libraries were constructed by the immunoSEQ multiplex PCR assay. Imported from immuneACCESS, the table was reduced by TCRdb to in-frame sequences with V and J called. These copies leave out some clones; in studies compared against another copy, an unresolved V gene accounts for under half, and the cause of the remainder is not known. The sample profile shows 210,000 or so clones; roughly 94% of them were found once. Clones ranked in the top ten supply approximately 1.5% of the sample. The time point label on this specimen signifies: about 28 days (+/-7) after the second vaccine dose. Sample treatment or condition, as interpreted from the label and publication: meningococcal conjugate vaccine given as trial control. The source material was peripheral blood, sampled 28 days after the second dose of the MenACWY control vaccine. The receptors come from an adult who received the MenACWY meningococcal vaccine as a control.

The V and J genes are TRBV6-1 and TRBJ1-1; D unclear. CDR1 and CDR2 from the germline V gene are MNHNS and SASEGT. This CDR3 contains 15 residues. The V gene lost 3 bases and the J gene lost 3 bases, with 14 bases spanning the gap. The CDR3 region is CASSDPWNGYTEAFF. The CDR3 coding sequence is TGTGCCAGCAGTGATCCCTGGAACGGGTACACTGAAGCTTTCTTT.

V and J are TRBV6-4 and TRBJ1-5; possible D gene TRBD1, 5 bases. This CDR3 is 13 amino acids long. Per germline, CDR1 MRHNA and CDR2 SNTAGT. The V end lost 8 bases, the J end lost 3 bases, and 11 bases lay between the germline ends. The CDR3: CASATGANQPQHF. Here the CDR3 DNA reads TGTGCCAGCGCGACTGGGGCCAATCAGCCCCAGCATTTT.

The rearrangement joins TRBV9 to TRBJ1-2; the match to TRBD1 covers 9 bases. CDR1 and CDR2 from the germline V gene are SGDLS and YYNGEE. The CDR3 length is 17 residues. The V and J ends lost 3 bases and 8 bases, in that order; junction bases with no gene match: 17. The CDR3 region is CASSATPGQGAASGYTF. The CDR3 nucleotides read TGTGCCAGCAGCGCCACACCGGGACAGGGTGCAGCATCGGGCTACACCTTC.

This clone was seen only once. Here the CDR3 reads CASSATGISYNEQFF. As DNA, the CDR3 is TGTGCCAGCAGCGCGACAGGAATCTCCTACAATGAGCAGTTCTTC. The rearrangement uses TRBV9 and TRBJ2-1; possible D gene TRBD1, 6 bases. Trimming pared 3 bases from V and 0 bases from J, leaving 10 bases between. Looked up from germline, CDR1 is SGDLS and CDR2 is YYNGEE. The CDR3 is 15 amino acids.

The chain carries TRBV9 and TRBJ2-5, with D hard to call. Trimming shortened V by 0 bases and J by 5 bases, and 8 bases separated the two germline ends. Germline assignment: CDR1 SGDLS and CDR2 YYNGEE. The CDR3 is made up of 13 amino acids. The CDR3 sequence: CASSVVPFETQYF. CDR3 nucleotide sequence: TGTGCCAGCAGCGTAGTCCCCTTTGAGACCCAGTACTTC.

The V and J genes are TRBV7-9 and TRBJ1-3; D call uncertain. V lost 5 bases to trimming and J lost 0 bases, with 14 bases between them. CDR1 SEHNR and CDR2 FQNEAQ come from the germline V gene (reference sequence). This CDR3 spans 16 amino acids. This CDR3 is CASSPTSRGSGNTIYF. CDR3 sequence (DNA): TGTGCCAGCAGCCCCACGAGTCGGGGCTCTGGAAACACCATATATTTT.

The J gene is TRBJ2-3, the V gene TRBV19, with unresolved D. Trimming stripped 3 bases from V and 3 bases from J, with 4 bases between. CDR3 length: 12 amino acids. Germline-derived CDR1 and CDR2 are LNHDA and SQIVND (reference sequence). CDR3 region: CASSMRTDTQYF. In nucleotides, the CDR3 is TGTGCCAGTAGTATGAGAACAGATACGCAGTATTTT.

The chain couples TRBV19 to TRBJ2-3, with D perhaps TRBD1 (5 bases). Germline loops: CDR1 LNHDA, CDR2 SQIVND (reference sequence). Trimming removed 2 bases at V and 0 bases at J, with 9 bases between. The CDR3 covers 15 residues. CDR3 protein: CASSIRQTSTDTQYF. The CDR3 DNA sequence: TGTGCCAGTAGTATAAGACAGACTAGCACAGATACGCAGTATTTT.

This chain links TRBV28 with TRBJ1-6, with a tentative D call TRBD1 (5 bases). Germline assignment: CDR1 MDHEN and CDR2 SYDVKM. The V and J ends lost 5 bases and 6 bases respectively, with 14 bases between them. The CDR3 runs to 15 residues. The CDR3 is CASSPGTTFNSPLHF. CDR3 coding DNA: TGTGCCAGCAGTCCCGGGACCACGTTTAATTCACCCCTCCACTTT.

This sequence joins TRBV6-1 and TRBJ1-1, with 7 bases fitting TRBD1. The CDR3 is made up of 15 amino acids. The germline V gene encodes CDR1 MNHNS and CDR2 SASEGT. Unmatched junction bases numbered 8, after V lost 2 bases and J lost 5 bases. CDR3: CASSEPNRGRTEAFF. In DNA, the CDR3 is TGTGCCAGCAGTGAACCAAACAGGGGTCGAACTGAAGCTTTCTTT.